Listed here are 19 T cell receptor beta chains from one sample, sequenced in a study of radiotherapy plus CTLA-4 blockade in lung cancer (dated 2018 in TCRdb). Libraries were constructed by the immunoSEQ multiplex PCR assay. The clones in this table, taken by TCRdb from immuneACCESS, are in-frame only. Not every clone is retained; where verified, under half of the shortfall comes from an unresolved V gene, and the cause of the rest is unknown. This sample comprises some 78,000 clones, roughly 86% of them detected only once. The ten most abundant clones make up 2% to 2.5% of the sample. The sample consisted of peripheral blood, taken from a patient treated with radiotherapy plus ipilimumab. These receptor sequences come from a human donor with non-small cell lung cancer who had a partial response to radiotherapy plus ipilimumab.

This chain joins TRBV11-2 and TRBJ1-4; TRBD1 agrees at 9 bases. Germline assignment: CDR1 SGHAT and CDR2 FQNNGV. V lost 0 bases and J lost 8; bases outside the gene matches: 10. This CDR3 region has 17 residues. The chain's CDR3 is CASSLDGRQGGREKLFF. CDR3 DNA: TGTGCCAGCAGCTTAGATGGGAGACAGGGGGGACGCGAAAAACTGTTTTTT.

The chain has TRBV4-2 and TRBJ2-5; 11 nucleotides align to TRBD2. Trimming at V came to 4 bases and at J to 3 bases, leaving 4 bases not matched to a gene. The germline V gene encodes CDR1 LGHNA and CDR2 YNFKEQ. This CDR3 has 15 residues. The CDR3 nucleotides read TGTGCCAGCAGCCTCGGGACTAGCGGTAAAGAGACCCAGTACTTC. The encoded protein is CASSLGTSGKETQYF.

This chain connects TRBV11-2 to TRBJ2-3, with D tentatively TRBD2 (5 bases). CDR1 is SGHAT and CDR2 is FQNNGV in the germline V gene. CDR3 size: 15 residues. Trimming left V 7 bases short and J 6 bases short, with 20 bases between. CDR3 sequence (DNA): TGTGCCAGCATAAGGCACGGGGTGAGGTCGGATACGCAGTATTTT. It is translated as CASIRHGVRSDTQYF.

This clone was seen a few times. The genes are TRBV4-1 and TRBJ1-1; D uncertain. The V end was cut by 0 bases, the J end by 1 base, with 18 bases between. This CDR3 has 18 residues. Germline-derived CDR1 and CDR2 are MGHRA and YSYEKL. The CDR3 DNA reads as TGCGCCAGCAGCCAAGATGTGATTTCCCTGAGCAAGAACACTGAAGCTTTCTTT. This codes for CASSQDVISLSKNTEAFF.

The rearrangement uses TRBV15 and TRBJ1-3, with D maybe TRBD1 (5 bases). CDR1 and CDR2 from the germline V gene are LNHNV and YYDKDF (reference sequence). This CDR3 comprises 14 residues. V dropped 0 bases and J dropped 2 bases, with 5 bases sitting between them. The CDR3 region has the DNA TGTGCCACCAGCAGAGAGACAGCTGGAAACACCATATATTTT. Translating gives CATSRETAGNTIYF.

The V and J genes are TRBV15 and TRBJ2-1, with TRBD2 matching over 9 bases. V was pared by 2 bases and J by 4 bases, with 3 bases of the junction left unmatched. The CDR3 length is 15 residues. Germline CDR1 LNHNV, CDR2 YYDKDF (reference sequence). This CDR3 is CATSRQREAYNEQFF. The CDR3 nucleotides read TGTGCCACCAGCAGACAGCGGGAGGCATACAATGAGCAGTTCTTC.

This chain joins TRBV5-1 and TRBJ1-1; weak D call: TRBD1 (6 bases). The CDR3 length is 15 residues. The germline gives CDR1 SGHRS, CDR2 YFSETQ. Trimming shortened V by 1 base and J by 6 bases, and 16 bases separated the two germline ends. As DNA, the CDR3 is TGCGCCAGCAGCTTGAACAGGGCCAGAGGAGCTGAAGCTTTCTTT. Translated: CASSLNRARGAEAFF.

This clone was detected only once. The rearrangement joins TRBV5-4 to TRBJ1-1; no reliable D call. CDR3 length: 14 residues. Looked up from germline, CDR1 is SGHNT and CDR2 is YYREEE (reference sequence). V was pared by 0 bases and J by 1 base, with 7 bases between. Here the CDR3 reads CASSLGHENTEAFF. CDR3 nucleotides: TGTGCCAGCAGCTTGGGACACGAGAACACTGAAGCTTTCTTT.

The chain links TRBV5-6 to TRBJ1-3, with D unresolved. V lost 2 bases and J 0 bases, leaving 9 bases between the germline ends. Looked up from germline, CDR1 is SGHDT and CDR2 is YYEEEE. The CDR3 spans 15 residues. The DNA of the CDR3 is TGTGCCAGCAGCTTTGGCATAAGCTCTGGAAACACCATATATTTT. Its translation: CASSFGISSGNTIYF.

This clone was seen only a few times. The V gene is TRBV6-5, the J gene TRBJ1-1; maybe TRBD1 (5 bases). The V gene's germline CDR1 is MNHEY and CDR2 SVGAGI. The V gene lost 4 bases and the J gene lost 6 bases, with 9 bases spanning the gap. The CDR3 runs to 12 residues. The CDR3 spells CASSLWGAEAFF. The CDR3, as DNA: TGTGCCAGCAGTTTATGGGGGGCTGAAGCTTTCTTT.

Worth noting for this clone: The sample holds other DNA sequences that translate to the same CDR3. The gene calls are TRBV2 and TRBJ2-2; TRBD2 aligns across 10 bases. Unmatched junction bases numbered 0, after V lost 1 base and J lost 4 bases. This CDR3 has 15 amino acids. Germline lookup yields CDR1 SNHLY and CDR2 FYNNEI. The CDR3 is CASSEVAGGTGELFF. CDR3 nucleotide sequence: TGTGCCAGCAGTGAAGTAGCGGGAGGCACCGGGGAGCTGTTTTTT.

The chain uses TRBV11-2 and TRBJ1-2; D might be TRBD1 (5 bases). CDR3 length: 14 amino acids. Trimming stripped 5 bases from V and 8 bases from J, with 18 bases between. Germline CDR1 and CDR2: SGHAT and FQNNGV. CDR3 amino acids: CASSARQKLGGYTF. DNA for the CDR3: TGTGCCAGCAGCGCCCGACAGAAGCTAGGCGGCTACACCTTC. Full variable domain (rest looked up from reference TRBV11-2 and TRBJ1-2): EAGVAQSPRYKIIEKRQSVAFWCNPISGHATLYWYQQILGQGPKLLIQFQNNGVVDDSQLPKDRFSAERLKGVDSTLKIQPAKLEDSAVYLCASSARQKLGGYTFGSGTRLTVV.

The V call is TRBV9, the J call TRBJ1-6; 7 bases agree with TRBD1. This CDR3 contains 14 residues. In germline, CDR1 is SGDLS, CDR2 YYNGEE. V trimming: 3 bases; J trimming: 7 bases; junction bases outside the gene matches: 4. CDR3 nucleotide sequence: TGTGCCAGCAGCGCCACAGGGGACAATTCACCCCTCCACTTT. This translates into CASSATGDNSPLHF.

V gene TRBV19 combines with J gene TRBJ1-5; 8 nucleotides match TRBD1. The germline CDR1 and CDR2 sequences are LNHDA and SQIVND (reference sequence). CDR3 length equals 15 residues. V was pared by 3 bases and J by 4 bases, with 5 bases of the junction left unmatched. CDR3 DNA: TGTGCCAGTAGTATGCGGGACAGGCTAAATCAGCCCCAGCATTTT. Translated: CASSMRDRLNQPQHF.

In the case of this clone: Since no conserved phenylalanine or tryptophan closes the CDR3, a read error is the likely cause. This CDR3 reads CASSRDTQTGTYEQYP. The DNA for the CDR3 is TGCGCCAGCAGCCGGGATACCCAGACAGGGACCTACGAGCAGTACCCC. The chain uses TRBV4-1 and TRBJ2-7; 7 positions match TRBD1. CDR1 is MGHRA, CDR2 YSYEKL, per germline. J lost 2 bases, V lost 4 bases, and 11 bases had no gene match. This CDR3 has 16 residues.

This chain joins TRBV5-4 and TRBJ1-2; D gene unclear. The V gene's germline CDR1 is SGHNT and CDR2 YYREEE (reference sequence). The CDR3 length is 14 residues. V lost 5 bases and J lost 2, with 13 bases in between. The CDR3 bases are TGTGCCAGCAGAACGACCGGGAGAAACTATGGCTACACCTTC. It encodes CASRTTGRNYGYTF. The variable domain in full, completed from reference TRBV5-4 and TRBJ1-2, reads ETGVTQSPTHLIKTRGQQVTLRCSSQSGHNTVSWYQQALGQGPQFIFQYYREEENGRGNFPPRFSGLQFPNYSSELNVNALELDDSALYLCASRTTGRNYGYTFGSGTRLTVV.

The chain employs TRBV28 and TRBJ2-3; 16 bases agree with TRBD2. With V trimmed by 8 bases and J by 3 bases, 11 bases remained unmatched. There are 18 residues in the CDR3. Germline CDR1 MDHEN, CDR2 SYDVKM. The CDR3 nucleotides read TGTGCCAGCTCATCTCCGGGACTAGCGGGAGGGGGGACAGATACGCAGTATTTT. This gives the protein CASSSPGLAGGGTDTQYF.

V and J are TRBV29-1 and TRBJ2-5; tentative D call: TRBD1 (5 bases). Between the trimmed V and J ends, which lost 7 bases and 5 bases, there was a span of 11 bases. The CDR3 extends over 11 amino acids. The germline CDR1 and CDR2 sequences are SQVTM and ANQGSEA. CDR3 DNA sequence: TGCAGCGCCAGGGTAGGGGAGACCCAGTACTTC. Translated, it gives CSARVGETQYF.

The chain employs TRBV29-1 and TRBJ2-4; tentatively, D is TRBD1 (7 bases). This CDR3 has 14 residues. CDR1 and CDR2 from the germline V gene are SQVTM and ANQGSEA. Trimming shortened V by 1 base and J by 6 bases, and 13 bases separated the two germline ends. This CDR3 reads CSVEGGQGGNIQYF. The CDR3 nucleotides are TGCAGCGTTGAAGGGGGGCAGGGGGGAAACATTCAGTACTTC.